These T cell receptor beta chains were read from a single sample in a study of T cell responses to AZD1222 COVID-19 vaccine. Profiled with immunoSEQ multiplex PCR; TCRdb holds only in-frame clones, not every one. Of 100,000 to 150,000 clones in the sample, about 88% were seen once. The input for sequencing was peripheral blood, taken on day 0 of AZD1222 vaccination. The receptors were sampled from an adult in good health. CDR3s include the opening cysteine and the closing phenylalanine or tryptophan. The order of the fields is CDR3 DNA, CDR3 protein, V gene, clone size, D gene, J gene. D genes are given only for firm matches. For some rows the clone size is stated as once, few or many, or as a class when expanded; others skip it.

CDR3nt: TGTGCCAGCAGCTTAGCCTACCCACTGGCGGCTAACTATGGCTACACCTTC; CDR3aa: CASSLAYPLAANYGYTF; v_gene: TRBV7-9; abundance: NA; d_gene: NA; j_gene: TRBJ1-2
CDR3nt: TGTGCCAGCAGACAAAACCAGGGGGTAACTAATGAAAAACTGTTTTTT; CDR3aa: CASRQNQGVTNEKLFF; v_gene: TRBV5-5; abundance: NA; d_gene: TRBD1; j_gene: TRBJ1-4
CDR3nt: TGTGCCAGCAGTCAAACCCTGGACATGAACACTGAAGCTTTCTTT; CDR3aa: CASSQTLDMNTEAFF; v_gene: TRBV6-2/TRBV6-3; abundance: NA; d_gene: NA; j_gene: TRBJ1-1
CDR3nt: TGTGCCAGTCGATGGGGGAGCACTGAAGCTTTCTTT; CDR3aa: CASRWGSTEAFF; v_gene: TRBV19; abundance: NA; d_gene: NA; j_gene: TRBJ1-1
CDR3nt: TGTGCCAGCAGTCAAGGCAGGGGACAGGGGTTAGACGAGCAGTACTTC; CDR3aa: CASSQGRGQGLDEQYF; v_gene: TRBV28; abundance: many; d_gene: TRBD1; j_gene: TRBJ2-7
CDR3nt: TGTGCCAGCCACGGGACAGGAGGCGAAAAACTGTTTTTT; CDR3aa: CASHGTGGEKLFF; v_gene: TRBV28; abundance: NA; d_gene: TRBD1; j_gene: TRBJ1-4
CDR3nt: TGTGCCAGCAGGCCCGGACAGGGCACCAACGAGCAGTACTTC; CDR3aa: CASRPGQGTNEQYF; v_gene: TRBV6-5; abundance: NA; d_gene: TRBD1; j_gene: TRBJ2-7
CDR3nt: TGTGCCAGCAGCCAGGACAGGGGGCCTTCGGGTACTGAAGCTTTCTTT; CDR3aa: CASSQDRGPSGTEAFF; v_gene: TRBV5-6; abundance: NA; d_gene: TRBD1; j_gene: TRBJ1-1
CDR3nt: TGTGCCAGCACCAAGGAGTGGGGGGCAGATACGCAGTATTTT; CDR3aa: CASTKEWGADTQYF; v_gene: TRBV7-2; abundance: NA; d_gene: NA; j_gene: TRBJ2-3
CDR3nt: TGTGCCAGCAGTTACTCCCGTGGTGGTAACACTGAAGCTTTCTTT; CDR3aa: CASSYSRGGNTEAFF; v_gene: TRBV6-5; abundance: few; d_gene: NA; j_gene: TRBJ1-1
CDR3nt: TGCGCCAGCAGCCAAGATATAGCGGGGGGGCGGGAGCAGTACTTC; CDR3aa: CASSQDIAGGREQYF; v_gene: TRBV4-1; abundance: NA; d_gene: TRBD2; j_gene: TRBJ2-7
CDR3nt: TGTGCCAGCAGCTTTGGGCGAACCCCCTACGAGCAGTACTTC; CDR3aa: CASSFGRTPYEQYF; v_gene: TRBV9; abundance: NA; d_gene: NA; j_gene: TRBJ2-7
CDR3nt: TGCGCCAGCAGCCAAATCGGGTCGCGGGGCGTCGTAGTGGACGAGCAGTACTTC; CDR3aa: CASSQIGSRGVVVDEQYF; v_gene: TRBV4-1; abundance: NA; d_gene: NA; j_gene: TRBJ2-7
CDR3nt: TGTGCCAGCTCACCACGGGAATTAGGAGGGGTAGGACCGGATTCACCCCTCCACTTT; CDR3aa: CASSPRELGGVGPDSPLHF; v_gene: TRBV18; abundance: NA; d_gene: NA; j_gene: TRBJ1-6
CDR3nt: TGTGCCAGCAGTTTTCGGCAGGGGGCGGGTCAGCCCCAGCATTTT; CDR3aa: CASSFRQGAGQPQHF; v_gene: TRBV27; abundance: NA; d_gene: TRBD1; j_gene: TRBJ1-5
CDR3nt: TGTGCCAGCTCCCCCCAGGCAGAAAACTATGGCTACACCTTC; CDR3aa: CASSPQAENYGYTF; v_gene: TRBV18; abundance: NA; d_gene: NA; j_gene: TRBJ1-2
CDR3nt: TGTGCCAGCAGCCCCACTGACAATCTTTCACCCCTCCACTTT; CDR3aa: CASSPTDNLSPLHF; v_gene: TRBV28; abundance: NA; d_gene: NA; j_gene: TRBJ1-6
CDR3nt: TGTGCCAGTAGTAGCCCTGGGGCCACTGAAGCTTTCTTT; CDR3aa: CASSSPGATEAFF; v_gene: TRBV19; abundance: NA; d_gene: NA; j_gene: TRBJ1-1
CDR3nt: TGTGCCAGCAGCTTGGGGACAGGGGGCAGACAGCCCCAGCATTTT; CDR3aa: CASSLGTGGRQPQHF; v_gene: TRBV5-8; abundance: NA; d_gene: TRBD1; j_gene: TRBJ1-5
CDR3nt: TGTGCCACCAGTGAACGGACAGGGGCCTATGGCTACACCTTC; CDR3aa: CATSERTGAYGYTF; v_gene: TRBV24-1; abundance: NA; d_gene: TRBD1; j_gene: TRBJ1-2
CDR3nt: TGCGCCAGCAGCGGCCCTTGGACTAGCGGCACGAACACCGGGGAGCTGTTTTTT; CDR3aa: CASSGPWTSGTNTGELFF; v_gene: TRBV5-1; abundance: NA; d_gene: TRBD2; j_gene: TRBJ2-2
CDR3nt: TGTGCCTGGAGCCTACAGGGGAGCACTGAAGCTTTCTTT; CDR3aa: CAWSLQGSTEAFF; v_gene: TRBV30; abundance: NA; d_gene: TRBD1; j_gene: TRBJ1-1
CDR3nt: TGTGCCAGCAGCCGAGGGGGACAGAGTTACAATGAGCAGTTCTTC; CDR3aa: CASSRGGQSYNEQFF; v_gene: TRBV3-1/TRBV3-2; abundance: NA; d_gene: TRBD1; j_gene: TRBJ2-1
CDR3nt: TGTGCCAGCAGAGCGACAGGGGGCCATAATTCACCCCTCCACTTT; CDR3aa: CASRATGGHNSPLHF; v_gene: TRBV2; abundance: NA; d_gene: TRBD1; j_gene: TRBJ1-6
CDR3nt: TGTGCCAGCAGCGTATCTGGGGGAGCGGGAAAGGAAAAACTGTTTTTT; CDR3aa: CASSVSGGAGKEKLFF; v_gene: TRBV9; abundance: NA; d_gene: NA; j_gene: TRBJ1-4
CDR3nt: TGTGCCAGCAGTTTATGGCTAGCGGGAGGGGCCACAGATACGCAGTATTTT; CDR3aa: CASSLWLAGGATDTQYF; v_gene: TRBV27; abundance: once; d_gene: TRBD2; j_gene: TRBJ2-3
CDR3nt: TGTGCCAGCATCTTTGCCGGGGAGCTGTTTTTT; CDR3aa: CASIFAGELFF; v_gene: TRBV27; abundance: once; d_gene: NA; j_gene: TRBJ2-2
CDR3nt: TGTGCCAGCAGCTGGGATAACTATGGCTACACCTTC; CDR3aa: CASSWDNYGYTF; v_gene: TRBV5-4; abundance: NA; d_gene: NA; j_gene: TRBJ1-2
CDR3nt: TGTGCCAGCAGTGACCCTGGGGCCAACGTCCTGACTTTC; CDR3aa: CASSDPGANVLTF; v_gene: TRBV25-1; abundance: NA; d_gene: NA; j_gene: TRBJ2-6
CDR3nt: TGTGCCAGCAGTTTGTGGTCAGGGGGTGGGGCCAACGTCCTGACTTTC; CDR3aa: CASSLWSGGGANVLTF; v_gene: TRBV28; abundance: NA; d_gene: TRBD1; j_gene: TRBJ2-6
CDR3nt: TGTGCCACCAGTGACGAACTAGCGGGAGGGCCACCAGATACGCAGTATTTT; CDR3aa: CATSDELAGGPPDTQYF; v_gene: TRBV24-1; abundance: once; d_gene: TRBD2; j_gene: TRBJ2-3
CDR3nt: TGTGCCAGCACCCAGGAACCTAACTATGGCTACACCTTC; CDR3aa: CASTQEPNYGYTF; v_gene: TRBV3-1/TRBV3-2; abundance: once; d_gene: NA; j_gene: TRBJ1-2
CDR3nt: TGTGCCAGCAGTGACAGCTCCTACAATGAGCAGTTCTTC; CDR3aa: CASSDSSYNEQFF; v_gene: TRBV6-4; abundance: many; d_gene: NA; j_gene: TRBJ2-1
CDR3nt: TGTGCCAGCAGTTCCAGTGGGGGGCCGGGCTACGAGCAGTACTTC; CDR3aa: CASSSSGGPGYEQYF; v_gene: TRBV7-9; abundance: NA; d_gene: NA; j_gene: TRBJ2-7
CDR3nt: TGCGCCAGCAGCATGGGACAGGGGGGCACTGAAGCTTTCTTT; CDR3aa: CASSMGQGGTEAFF; v_gene: TRBV5-1; abundance: NA; d_gene: TRBD1; j_gene: TRBJ1-1
CDR3nt: TGTGCCAGCTCAAAACAGGGGGTTTCCTACGAGCAGTACTTC; CDR3aa: CASSKQGVSYEQYF; v_gene: TRBV18; abundance: NA; d_gene: TRBD1; j_gene: TRBJ2-7
CDR3nt: TGCGCCAGCAGCTTGGCTGCTAGCGGGGGGGCCTGGGATGAGCAGTTCTTC; CDR3aa: CASSLAASGGAWDEQFF; v_gene: TRBV5-1; abundance: NA; d_gene: TRBD2; j_gene: TRBJ2-1
CDR3nt: TGTGCCAGCAGTCCGGGACAGCGGTCCGAGCCCTATGGCTACACCTTC; CDR3aa: CASSPGQRSEPYGYTF; v_gene: TRBV2; abundance: NA; d_gene: TRBD1; j_gene: TRBJ1-2
CDR3nt: TGCGCCAGCAGCCCCGCCAGGGGAGACTATGGCTACACCTTC; CDR3aa: CASSPARGDYGYTF; v_gene: TRBV4-3; abundance: NA; d_gene: NA; j_gene: TRBJ1-2
CDR3nt: TGCGCCAGCAGCTTGGATGGAGGTCCCACAGATACGCAGTATTTT; CDR3aa: CASSLDGGPTDTQYF; v_gene: TRBV5-1; abundance: NA; d_gene: NA; j_gene: TRBJ2-3
CDR3nt: TGTGCCAGCCTAGGACAGGGGAACACTGAAGCTTTCTTT; CDR3aa: CASLGQGNTEAFF; v_gene: TRBV6-5; abundance: NA; d_gene: TRBD1; j_gene: TRBJ1-1
CDR3nt: TGCGCCAGCAGCCGCGCCCTAGCAGGTGAGCAGTTCTTC; CDR3aa: CASSRALAGEQFF; v_gene: TRBV4-3; abundance: NA; d_gene: NA; j_gene: TRBJ2-1
CDR3nt: TGTGCCTGGAGTTTAGACACAGATCAGCCCCAGCATTTT; CDR3aa: CAWSLDTDQPQHF; v_gene: TRBV30; abundance: NA; d_gene: NA; j_gene: TRBJ1-5
CDR3nt: TGTGCCAGCAGCTCCCGCGGGGGGATGAACACTGAAGCTTTCTTT; CDR3aa: CASSSRGGMNTEAFF; v_gene: TRBV5-5; abundance: NA; d_gene: NA; j_gene: TRBJ1-1
CDR3nt: TGTGCCAGCAGCCAAGGGGGCCCCCACGACCTCCACTTT; CDR3aa: CASSQGGPHDLHF; v_gene: TRBV3-1/TRBV3-2; abundance: NA; d_gene: NA; j_gene: TRBJ1-6
CDR3nt: TGTGCCAGCAGCAAAACAGGGACAGATACGCAGTATTTT; CDR3aa: CASSKTGTDTQYF; v_gene: TRBV7-2; abundance: NA; d_gene: NA; j_gene: TRBJ2-3
CDR3nt: TGTGCCAGTAGTATAGATCATCGGACAGTGGGGGACTATGGCTACACCTTC; CDR3aa: CASSIDHRTVGDYGYTF; v_gene: TRBV19; abundance: NA; d_gene: NA; j_gene: TRBJ1-2
CDR3nt: TGCAGTGCTAGTCGGGTAGCGGGGGGTCAAGAGACCCAGTACTTC; CDR3aa: CSASRVAGGQETQYF; v_gene: TRBV20-1; abundance: NA; d_gene: TRBD2; j_gene: TRBJ2-5
CDR3nt: TGCGCCAGCAGCCCCGGACAGGATTCCTACGAGCAGTACTTC; CDR3aa: CASSPGQDSYEQYF; v_gene: TRBV10-1; abundance: once; d_gene: TRBD1; j_gene: TRBJ2-7
CDR3nt: TGCGCCAGCAGCCAAGATAAGGGGACAGTCTCCTACGAGCAGTACTTC; CDR3aa: CASSQDKGTVSYEQYF; v_gene: TRBV4-1; abundance: NA; d_gene: TRBD1; j_gene: TRBJ2-7